This T cell receptor beta chain stems from a study of blood T cell repertoires in COVID-19. As for the study in general: Samples representing acute and convalescent COVID-19 were sourced from the United States, Italy and Spain.

This table comes from immunoSEQ multiplex PCR, and its TCRdb copy is limited to in-frame clones, with some not included. The table has 150,000 to 200,000 clones, just over 85% seen once. This sequence was found in a man in his fifties with active or convalescent COVID-19. Sample: peripheral blood.

The CDR3 nucleotides are TGTGCCAGCAGCTTACTTACCGGACAGCAGGAAGAGACCCAGTACTTC. Encoded protein: CASSLLTGQQEETQYF. The V and J genes are TRBV7-2 and TRBJ2-5; weak D call: TRBD1 (6 bases). Per germline, CDR1 SGHTA and CDR2 FQGNSA. The CDR3 has 16 amino acids. V lost 2 bases and J 3 bases, leaving 16 bases between the germline ends.